The next 21 T cell receptor beta chains were all read from a single sample in a study of spatial heterogeneity in lung cancer. MiXCR, run by TCRdb on the 5' RACE reads, gives a single entry per CDR3 protein. The data hold some 80,000 distinct CDR3 sequences, with roughly 8% observed a single time. Time point defined: sample taken at primary tumor resection. The sequenced sample was PBMCs, obtained at surgery. The receptor source for this set is a male donor with early-stage non-small cell lung cancer.

This clonotype was found many times. V gene TRBV10-3 combines with J gene TRBJ1-1, with TRBD1 matching over 7 bases. Trimming cost V 2 bases and J 3 bases; bases outside gene matches: 3. Germline V lookup: CDR1 ENHRY, CDR2 SYGVKD. The CDR3 contains 14 residues. In DNA, the CDR3 is TGTGCCATCAGTGAGAGGGGGCGCGACACTGAAGCTTTCTTT. It yields the protein CAISERGRDTEAFF.

This clonotype occurred many times. V and J are TRBV5-1 and TRBJ1-1, with a possible D match to TRBD1 (5 bases). The germline V gene encodes CDR1 SGHRS and CDR2 YFSETQ. Trimming stripped 4 bases from V and 5 bases from J, with 9 bases between. The CDR3 runs to 12 residues. The CDR3 DNA is TGCGCCAGCAGCGGGGGGTTGACTGAAGCTTTCTTT. This translates into CASSGGLTEAFF. Together with reference TRBV5-1 and TRBJ1-1, the CDR3 gives the full variable domain: KAGVTQTPRYLIKTRGQQVTLSCSPISGHRSVSWYQQTPGQGLQFLFEYFSETQRNKGNFPGRFSGRQFSNSRSEMNVSTLELGDSALYLCASSGGLTEAFFGQGTRLTVV.

This clonotype occurred many times. The rearrangement links TRBV24-1 to TRBJ2-6; D unclear. The ends were cut back, 11 bases at V and 2 bases at J, with 9 bases in the middle. The length of the CDR3 is 13 residues. Germline values: CDR1 KGHDR, CDR2 SFDVKD. CDR3 DNA sequence: TGTGCCAGCAATCAAACTGGGGCCAACGTCCTGACTTTC. Translating it yields CASNQTGANVLTF.

The rearrangement joins TRBV7-9 to TRBJ2-3; the D gene is possibly TRBD1 (6 bases). Germline V gives CDR1 SEHNR, CDR2 FQNEAQ (reference sequence). The CDR3 consists of 15 residues. V was cut by 5 bases and J by 0 bases, with 12 bases left in between. The CDR3, as DNA: TGTGCCAGCAGCCCACAGGGTCATAGCACAGATACGCAGTATTTT. It yields the protein CASSPQGHSTDTQYF.

V is TRBV5-1 and J is TRBJ1-2, with TRBD1 matching over 7 bases. The V gene's germline CDR1 is SGHRS and CDR2 YFSETQ. The trim removed 7 bases at V and 0 bases at J, leaving 6 bases unmatched. The CDR3 runs to 14 residues. The CDR3 region is CASGPGGPNYGYTF. CDR3 DNA: TGCGCCAGCGGACCAGGGGGACCTAACTATGGCTACACCTTC.

This clonotype was recorded a few times. The V and J genes are TRBV7-6 and TRBJ2-1, with a tentative D call TRBD1 (5 bases). Trimming pared 8 bases from V and 3 bases from J, leaving 8 bases between. The length of the CDR3 is 12 residues. Germline lookup yields CDR1 SGHVS and CDR2 FNYEAQ. CDR3 sequence: CASADNYNEQFF. CDR3 DNA sequence: TGTGCCAGCGCGGACAACTACAATGAGCAGTTCTTC.

The sample holds many counts of this clonotype. The gene calls are TRBV7-9 and TRBJ1-5; D gene unclear. The CDR3 has 12 residues. Trimming pared 5 bases from V and 6 bases from J, leaving 8 bases between. Germline V lookup: CDR1 SEHNR, CDR2 FQNEAQ (reference sequence). The CDR3 loop is CASSLDGQPQHF. DNA for the CDR3: TGTGCCAGCAGCCTGGATGGTCAGCCCCAGCATTTT.

Many counts were recorded for this clonotype. The chain uses TRBV20-1 and TRBJ2-7; 8 bases align to TRBD2. V shed 3 bases and J 7 bases; nucleotides not matched to a gene: 11. Germline V gene lookup returns CDR1 DFQATT and CDR2 SNEGSKA (reference sequence). The CDR3 extends over 14 amino acids. The CDR3, as DNA: TGCAGTGCTAGTAGGGGGACTAGTCCTCAGGAGCAGTACTTC. Its protein product is CSASRGTSPQEQYF.

The gene calls are TRBV18 and TRBJ1-4, with D unclear. This CDR3 spans 16 amino acids. With 2 bases removed from V and 8 bases from J, the gap between germline ends came to 18 bases. The germline V gene encodes CDR1 KGHSH and CDR2 LQKENI. The CDR3 loop reads CASSPYSDTPGEKLFF. The CDR3 DNA reads TGTGCCAGCTCACCATACTCCGACACCCCGGGGGAAAAACTGTTTTTT. Full variable domain (rest looked up from reference TRBV18 and TRBJ1-4): NAGVMQNPRHLVRRRGQEARLRCSPMKGHSHVYWYRQLPEEGLKFMVYLQKENIIDESGMPKERFSAEFPKEGPSILRIQQVVRGDSAAYFCASSPYSDTPGEKLFFGSGTQLSVL.

This clonotype was seen only a few times. The CDR3 region has the DNA TGTGCCAGCAGAGGAACGGACAGGGTGGGCTATCGGGCCCAGCATTTT. This translates into CASRGTDRVGYRAQHF. The chain uses TRBV6-1 and TRBJ1-5, with TRBD1 matching over 8 bases. Germline CDR1 MNHNS, CDR2 SASEGT. The trim removed 6 bases at V and 11 bases at J, leaving 18 bases unmatched. This CDR3 comprises 16 residues.

There are many counts of this clonotype. This rearrangement joins TRBV7-9 to TRBJ2-5; tentative D call: TRBD1 (6 bases). The V gene's germline CDR1 is SEHNR and CDR2 FQNEAQ (reference sequence). V shed 4 bases and J shed 6 bases, with 18 bases lying between them. The CDR3 consists of 15 residues. The CDR3 nucleotides read TGTGCCAGCAGCTCCTCCGGAACAGGGTTGAAGACCCAGTACTTC. Translated, it gives CASSSSGTGLKTQYF.

This clonotype showed up many times. V usage is TRBV27 and J usage is TRBJ1-5; D gene ambiguous. The germline V and J ends were trimmed by 4 bases and 5 bases, with 15 bases remaining between them. The CDR3 has 15 residues. Germline-derived CDR1 and CDR2 are MNHEY and SMNVEV (reference sequence). The DNA of the CDR3 is TGTGCCAGCAGTTCCTCAGGATCGGGGTATCAGCCCCAGCATTTT. Amino acids: CASSSSGSGYQPQHF.

This clonotype was seen more than once but under ten times. The chain uses TRBV12-5 and TRBJ2-1; TRBD1 is a possible D gene (5 bases). Trimming shortened V by 1 base and J by 9 bases, and 10 bases separated the two germline ends. This CDR3 is built from 13 residues. CDR1 and CDR2 (germline): LGHNT, FRNRAP. The CDR3: CASGLGQQGEQFF. Written as DNA, the CDR3 is TGTGCTAGTGGTTTGGGACAGCAGGGTGAGCAGTTCTTC.

Ten or more counts support this clonotype. The rearrangement links TRBV18 to TRBJ1-6, with TRBD1 matching over 7 bases. V dropped 6 bases and J dropped 10; count of bases not matched to a gene: 6. CDR1 is KGHSH and CDR2 is LQKENI in the germline V gene. This CDR3 spans 13 amino acids. The CDR3 protein is CASSPEGASPLHF. The DNA for the CDR3 is TGTGCCAGCTCCCCGGAGGGGGCCTCACCCCTCCACTTT.

This clonotype was seen repeatedly, ten times or more. The V call is TRBV12-3 or TRBV12-4, the J call TRBJ2-2; 10 bases line up with TRBD1. Trimming at V came to 5 bases and at J to 4 bases, leaving 4 bases not matched to a gene. The CDR3 covers 15 residues. The CDR3 nucleotides are TGTGCCAGCAGTCCCCGGACAGGGGGCACCGGGGAGCTGTTTTTT. Translation: CASSPRTGGTGELFF.

The rearrangement joins TRBV18 to TRBJ2-1, with D perhaps matching TRBD2 (6 bases). CDR1 is KGHSH and CDR2 is LQKENI in the germline V gene. The CDR3 runs 15 residues. Trimming removed 3 bases from V and 4 bases from J, with 13 bases in between. CDR3 in amino acids: CASSPWERAYNEQFF. The CDR3 DNA sequence: TGTGCCAGCTCACCGTGGGAGCGGGCGTACAATGAGCAGTTCTTC.

This clonotype was recorded at least ten times. The CDR3 nucleotides are TGTGCCAGCAGTTACTCAACAGGGGGCTGGACTGAAGCTTTCTTT. Its protein product is CASSYSTGGWTEAFF. The genes are TRBV27 and TRBJ1-1; TRBD1 matches 9 bases. Germline CDR1 reads MNHEY; CDR2 reads SMNVEV (reference sequence). The CDR3 loop spans 15 amino acids. Trimming took 4 bases from V and 5 from J; bases not matched to a gene: 8.

This clonotype appeared a few times. This chain joins TRBV7-2 and TRBJ2-1, with D possibly being TRBD2 (6 bases). The CDR3 loop spans 15 amino acids. The germline gives CDR1 SGHTA, CDR2 FQGNSA. Trimming left V 2 bases short and J 5 bases short, with 13 bases between. The CDR3 coding sequence is TGTGCCAGCAGCTTATTCGTGGGACTTAACAATGAGCAGTTCTTC. It encodes CASSLFVGLNNEQFF.

This clonotype has just a few counts. The chain carries TRBV6-5 and TRBJ1-3; no clear D gene. In germline, CDR1 is MNHEY, CDR2 SVGAGI. The CDR3 runs to 14 residues. The V end lost 3 bases, the J end lost 4 bases, and 10 bases lay between the germline ends. DNA of the CDR3: TGTGCCAGCAGTTATAACAGAGAAGGAAACACCATATATTTT. As protein: CASSYNREGNTIYF.

This chain joins TRBV12-5 and TRBJ1-1; 8 nucleotides agree with TRBD1. Losses at the gene ends were 0 bases for V and 6 bases for J; bases not matched to a gene: 6. The CDR3 covers 15 residues. Germline CDR1 is LGHNT and CDR2 is FRNRAP. The CDR3 nucleotides read TGTGCTAGTGGTTTGGTACTTCAGGGGGCCGCTGAAGCTTTCTTT. It encodes CASGLVLQGAAEAFF.

The sample holds many counts of this clonotype. V and J are TRBV5-1 and TRBJ2-7; 9 bases are shared with TRBD2. The CDR3 has 18 amino acids. Germline-derived CDR1 and CDR2 are SGHRS and YFSETQ. Germline trimming cut 0 bases from V and 7 bases from J; bases unmatched to any gene: 17. CDR3 sequence (DNA): TGCGCCAGCAGCTTGGTTCCTAGCGGGATACCCGGAGGGGGGGAGCAGTACTTC. Translated: CASSLVPSGIPGGGEQYF.